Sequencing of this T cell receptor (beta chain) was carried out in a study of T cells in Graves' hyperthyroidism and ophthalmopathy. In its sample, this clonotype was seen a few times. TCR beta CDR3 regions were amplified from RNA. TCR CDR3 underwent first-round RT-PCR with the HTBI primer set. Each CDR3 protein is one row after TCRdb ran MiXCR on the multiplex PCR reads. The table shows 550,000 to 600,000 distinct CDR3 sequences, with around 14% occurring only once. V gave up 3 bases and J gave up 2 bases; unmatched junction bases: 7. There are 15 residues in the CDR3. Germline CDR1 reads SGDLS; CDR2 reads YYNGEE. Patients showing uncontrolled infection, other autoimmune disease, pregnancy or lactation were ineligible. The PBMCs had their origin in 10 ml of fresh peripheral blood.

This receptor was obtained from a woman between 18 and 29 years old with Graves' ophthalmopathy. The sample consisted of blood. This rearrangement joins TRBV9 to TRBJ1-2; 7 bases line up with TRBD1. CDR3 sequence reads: CASSALTGSNYGYTF. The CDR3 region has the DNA TGTGCCAGCAGCGCCCTGACAGGGAGCAACTATGGCTACACCTTC.